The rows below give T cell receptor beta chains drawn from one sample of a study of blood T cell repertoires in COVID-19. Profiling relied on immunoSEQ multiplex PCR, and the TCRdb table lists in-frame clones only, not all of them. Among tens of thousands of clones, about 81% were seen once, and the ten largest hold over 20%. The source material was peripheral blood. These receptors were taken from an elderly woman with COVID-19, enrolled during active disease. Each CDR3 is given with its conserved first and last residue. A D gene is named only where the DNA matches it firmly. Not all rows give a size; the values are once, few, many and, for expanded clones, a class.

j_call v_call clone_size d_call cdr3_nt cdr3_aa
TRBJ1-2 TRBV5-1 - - TGCGCCAGCAGCTTGGAACAGGGATGGCTTTATGGCTACACCTTC CASSLEQGWLYGYTF
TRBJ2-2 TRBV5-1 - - TGCGCCAGCAGACCCGGGACAAGCGGGGAGCTGTTTTTT CASRPGTSGELFF
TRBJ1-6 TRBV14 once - TGTGCCAGCAGCCAACAGGGGTACGGTTCACCCCTCCACTTT CASSQQGYGSPLHF
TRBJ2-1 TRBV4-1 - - TGCGCCAGCAGCCAAGAGGGGCGGTCCTCCTACAATGAGCAGTTCTTC CASSQEGRSSYNEQFF
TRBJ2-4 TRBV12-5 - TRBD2 TGTGCTAGTGGTTTGACTCGAACCGGGACTAGCGGGAGAGGATCCAAAAACATTCAGTACTTC CASGLTRTGTSGRGSKNIQYF
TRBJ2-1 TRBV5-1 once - TGCGCCAGCAGCCCGATTCTCACTGACAATGAGCAGTTCTTC CASSPILTDNEQFF
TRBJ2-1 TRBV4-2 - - TGTGCCAGCAGCCAAGAGACTAGTCCCTACAATGAGCAGTTCTTC CASSQETSPYNEQFF
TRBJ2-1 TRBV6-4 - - TGTGCCAGCAGTGACCGAACTTCTTCCAATGAGCAGTTCTTC CASSDRTSSNEQFF
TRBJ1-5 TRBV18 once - TGTGCCAGCTCACCGGACAGAAATCAGCCCCAGCATTTT CASSPDRNQPQHF
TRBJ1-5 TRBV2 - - TGTGCCAGCAGTGAACGTACATCAGGAAATCAGCCCCAGCATTTT CASSERTSGNQPQHF
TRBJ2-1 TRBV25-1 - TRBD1 TGTGCCAGCAGTGAATGCCAGGACAGGTGGGAGCAGTTCTTC CASSECQDRWEQFF
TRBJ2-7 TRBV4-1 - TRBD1 TGCGCCAGCAGCCAATCCACAGGGGGCCCCTACGAGCAGTACTTC CASSQSTGGPYEQYF
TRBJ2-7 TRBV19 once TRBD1 TGTGCCAGTAGTGTCGGACAGGGATCGGCCTACGAGCAGTACTTC CASSVGQGSAYEQYF
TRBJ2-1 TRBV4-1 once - TGCGCCAGCAGCCAAGCCCACTTCAATGAGCAGTTCTTC CASSQAHFNEQFF
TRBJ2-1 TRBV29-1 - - TGCAGCGTTGGGGGCAGCTACAATGAGCAGTTCTTC CSVGGSYNEQFF
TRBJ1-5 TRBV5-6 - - TGTGCCAGCAGCCCGTCTTCGGGGAATCAGCCCCAGCATTTT CASSPSSGNQPQHF
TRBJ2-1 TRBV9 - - TGTGCCAGCAGCCCCCTTCCTAGTGGAACTACATATGAGCAGTTCTTC CASSPLPSGTTYEQFF
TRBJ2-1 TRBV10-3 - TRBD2 TGTGCCATCAGTGCAAGCGGGAGGGGAATCAATGAGCAGTTCTTC CAISASGRGINEQFF
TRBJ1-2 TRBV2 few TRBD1 TGTGCCAGCGCCCCCGGGACAGGGGACTATGGCTACACCTTC CASAPGTGDYGYTF
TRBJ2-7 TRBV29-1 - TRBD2 TGCAGCGTTGAACCCACTAGCGGGGGATCCTACGAGCAGTACTTC CSVEPTSGGSYEQYF
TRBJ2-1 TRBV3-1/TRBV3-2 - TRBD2 TGTGCCAGCAGCTCCGGGACTAGCGGGAGGGTTGGGAATGAGCAGTTCTTC CASSSGTSGRVGNEQFF
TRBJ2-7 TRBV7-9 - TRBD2 TGTGCCAGCAGCCGCGGGACTAGTGGGGAGCAGTACTTC CASSRGTSGEQYF
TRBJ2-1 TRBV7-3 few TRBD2 TGTGCCAGCAGCAATAGCGGGAGCTCCTACAATGAGCAGTTCTTC CASSNSGSSYNEQFF
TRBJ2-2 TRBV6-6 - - TGTGCCAGCAGTTACTCAGGGGCCGGCACCGGGGAGCTGTTTTTT CASSYSGAGTGELFF
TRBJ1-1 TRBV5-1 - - TGCGCCAGCAGCAGGAGCTCAGCGAACACTGAAGCTTTCTTT CASSRSSANTEAFF
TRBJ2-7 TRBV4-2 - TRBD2 TGTGCCAGCAGCCAAGAAAATCTTCAGGCGGGAGGGTCTCGTGAGCAGTACTTC CASSQENLQAGGSREQYF